This T cell receptor beta chain was identified in a study of cytomegalovirus exposure and HLA in healthy donors. The CDR3 consists of 20 residues. Per germline, CDR1 SGDLS and CDR2 YYNGEE. Study-level findings and limits: Using a false discovery rate of 0.05, a later analysis showed that around 16,000 TCR beta sequences were associated with HLA alleles. Further analysis was carried out later, and it showed several of the most significant clusters appearing linked to common viral pathogens.

60 Vbeta and 13 Jbeta primers were used in PCR. TCRdb's copy holds only in-frame clones and misses some; the assay was immunoSEQ multiplex PCR. The data show over 100,000 clones, approximately 87% seen once. As regards this clone: Its antigen is currently unknown. One end of the junction is discordant with germline, which a read error may explain.

This TCR was sampled from a middle-aged man in good health and CMV-seronegative. This chain connects TRBV9 to TRBJ2-3; 11 nucleotides agree with TRBD1. The sequencing input was PBMCs. CDR3 amino acids: CAGSVAGQGAIAGDTDTQYF. The CDR3 coding sequence is TGTGCCGGCAGCGTAGCCGGACAGGGGGCTATAGCGGGGGACACAGATACGCAGTATTTT.